One and the same sample provided the 9 T cell receptor beta chains below, sequenced in a study of blood T cell repertoires in COVID-19. Sequencing was performed with immunoSEQ multiplex PCR; in TCRdb, only in-frame clones are kept and a portion is missing. Here the sample spans approximately 190,000 clones, around 76% being singletons. The source material was peripheral blood. The receptors shown here come from a woman aged 55-69 years with COVID-19, enrolled during active disease.

This sequence joins TRBV19 and TRBJ2-5; a weak D match, TRBD2 (6 bases). This CDR3 spans 14 amino acids. V was clipped by 1 base and J by 2 bases, with 8 bases between them. Germline values: CDR1 LNHDA, CDR2 SQIVND (reference sequence). CDR3 coding DNA: TGTGCCAGTAGTATAGGGGGACTTCAAGAGACCCAGTACTTC. The encoded protein is CASSIGGLQETQYF. The whole variable domain, filled in from reference TRBV19 and TRBJ2-5, reads DGGITQSPKYLFRKEGQNVTLSCEQNLNHDAMYWYRQDPGQGLRLIYYSQIVNDFQKGDIAEGYSVSREKKESFPLTVTSAQKNPTAFYLCASSIGGLQETQYFGPGTRLLVL.

The V and J genes are TRBV5-5 and TRBJ2-5; 7 nucleotides match TRBD1. Per the germline V gene, CDR1 is SGHKS and CDR2 is YYEKEE (reference sequence). The CDR3 totals 15 residues. V lost 2 bases, J lost 3 bases, and 7 bases stayed unmatched. DNA for the CDR3: TGTGCCAGCAGCTTTGCGCCCGACAGGGAAGAGACCCAGTACTTC. It yields the protein CASSFAPDREETQYF.

The chain employs TRBV2 and TRBJ1-5; no reliable D call. V was clipped by 5 bases and J by 0 bases, with 11 bases between them. CDR3 length equals 15 residues. Germline V gene data show CDR1 as SNHLY and CDR2 as FYNNEI. The CDR3 region is CASSSDLDSNQPQHF. The CDR3 DNA sequence: TGTGCCAGCAGTTCGGACTTAGATAGCAATCAGCCCCAGCATTTT. Full variable domain (rest looked up from reference TRBV2 and TRBJ1-5): EPEVTQTPSHQVTQMGQEVILRCVPISNHLYFYWYRQILGQKVEFLVSFYNNEISEKSEIFDDQFSVERPDGSNFTLKIRSTKLEDSAMYFCASSSDLDSNQPQHFGDGTRLSIL.

This clone was counted only a few times. This rearrangement joins TRBV10-3 to TRBJ1-3; perhaps TRBD1 as D (6 bases). This CDR3 has 15 amino acids. The germline CDR1 and CDR2 sequences are ENHRY and SYGVKD. V was clipped by 3 bases and J by 1 base, with 10 bases between them. The CDR3 coding sequence is TGTGCCATCAGTGACGGGGGGCTGTCTGGAAACACCATATATTTT. It specifies CAISDGGLSGNTIYF.

The chain has TRBV6-5 and TRBJ1-1; D possibly corresponds to TRBD1 (6 bases). Trimming cost V 10 bases and J 8 bases, with 20 bases left between them. The CDR3 has 13 amino acids. Germline V gives CDR1 MNHEY, CDR2 SVGAGI. The DNA for the CDR3 is TGTGCCACCCAAAGCCGGGACACGGAGGAAGCTTTCTTT. Encoded protein: CATQSRDTEEAFF.

CDR3 in amino acids: CAISETANYGYTF. In DNA form, the CDR3 reads TGTGCCATCAGTGAGACAGCTAACTATGGCTACACCTTC. The genes are TRBV10-3 and TRBJ1-2; D gene uncertain. V was cut by 2 bases and J by 0 bases, with 4 bases left in between. CDR1 ENHRY and CDR2 SYGVKD come from the germline V gene. The CDR3 consists of 13 residues.

This sequence joins TRBV5-8 and TRBJ2-4, with 8 bases that match TRBD1. Germline CDR1 SGHTS, CDR2 YDEGEE. J was trimmed by 8 bases and V by 4 bases; bases with no gene match: 20. This CDR3 comprises 18 residues. The CDR3 protein is CASSNSRTGFGVGDIQYF. The CDR3 nucleotides are TGTGCCAGCAGCAATTCTCGGACAGGGTTTGGAGTTGGGGACATTCAGTACTTC.

The V call is TRBV20-1, the J call TRBJ1-1; D is uncertain. The CDR3 has 11 amino acids. Germline V gives CDR1 DFQATT, CDR2 SNEGSKA (reference sequence). The germline V and J ends were trimmed by 1 base and 11 bases, with 11 bases remaining between them. This chain's CDR3 is CSARVAGGAFF. The CDR3 DNA reads as TGCAGTGCTAGAGTCGCGGGTGGGGCTTTCTTT.

This clone came up a few times. This chain uses TRBV28 with TRBJ1-1, with D hard to call. In germline, CDR1 is MDHEN, CDR2 SYDVKM. V lost 2 bases, J lost 2 bases, and 18 bases lay in between. This CDR3 comprises 17 residues. In nucleotides, the CDR3 is TGTGCCAGCAGTTTAGTGGTTCAAATCGGGGATAACACTGAAGCTTTCTTT. This codes for CASSLVVQIGDNTEAFF.